This paragraph reports one TCR beta chain. Its target is not known. An end of the junction does not agree with germline; a read error may underlie this. No cell sorting was done before RNA was extracted from the tissue. The normal lung tissue was taken more than 3 cm from the tumor edge. Donors were chemotherapy-naive, newly diagnosed lung cancer surgical patients in China, August–November 2014. CDR1 is SGHTA and CDR2 is FQGNSA in the germline V gene. The CDR3 covers 13 residues. Three rounds of nested PCR, following a modified ARM-PCR protocol, produced the TCRbeta library. TCRdb re-called the multiplex PCR reads with MiXCR, one entry per CDR3 protein. The sample includes fewer than 90,000 distinct CDR3 sequences, more than 65% of them seen just once. These data originate in a study of tumor and adjacent non-tumor tissue in lung cancer. At the level of the study: Patients were aged about 30 to 76, about 10 men and 5 women, stage I to III. Broader study findings: Tumor tissue had significantly higher TCR diversity than normal lung. In normal lung, the top 100 clones were significantly more dominant than in tumor.

The V call is TRBV7-2, the J call TRBJ2-4; 9 nucleotides line up with TRBD2. The TCR was taken from a woman aged 50 to 60 with non-small cell lung cancer. Material for sequencing was distant non-tumor lung tissue. CDR3 in amino acids: CAAGGGAKNIRYF. In DNA form, the CDR3 reads TGTGCCGCCGGCGGGGGGGCCAAAAACATTCGGTACTTC.